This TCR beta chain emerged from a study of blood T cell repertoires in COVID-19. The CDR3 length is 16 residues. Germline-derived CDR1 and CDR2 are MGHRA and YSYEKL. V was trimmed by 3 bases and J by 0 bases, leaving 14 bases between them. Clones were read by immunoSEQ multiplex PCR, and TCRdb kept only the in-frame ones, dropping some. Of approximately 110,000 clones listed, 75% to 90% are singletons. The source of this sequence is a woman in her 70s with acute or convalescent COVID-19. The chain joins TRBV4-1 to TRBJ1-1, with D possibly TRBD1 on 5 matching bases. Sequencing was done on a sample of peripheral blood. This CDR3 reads CASSHPGEGMNTEAFF. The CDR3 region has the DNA TGCGCCAGCAGCCATCCGGGGGAGGGAATGAACACTGAAGCTTTCTTT.